The 25 T cell receptor beta chains presented below share a single source sample, sequenced in a study of T cell responses to AZD1222 COVID-19 vaccine. Generated by immunoSEQ multiplex PCR, the TCRdb table keeps only in-frame clones and is missing some. Of 120,000 or so clones in the sample, approximately 85% were seen once. This specimen consisted of peripheral blood, obtained on day 0 of AZD1222 vaccination. The receptors stem from an adult in good health.

This clone was observed a single time. V usage is TRBV6-5 and J usage is TRBJ1-5, with D perhaps matching TRBD1 (6 bases). V lost 5 bases and J 3 bases, leaving 14 bases between the germline ends. The germline CDR1 and CDR2 sequences are MNHEY and SVGAGI. The CDR3 is made up of 15 amino acids. DNA of the CDR3: TGTGCCAGCAGTCCGAGGGGGGCTCCCAATCAGCCCCAGCATTTT. Translation: CASSPRGAPNQPQHF.

This chain links TRBV11-3 with TRBJ1-2; D possibly corresponds to TRBD1 (5 bases). This CDR3 has 14 residues. Trimming cost V 8 bases and J 6 bases, with 19 bases left between them. CDR1 SGHNT and CDR2 YENEEA come from the germline V gene. The CDR3 DNA is TGTGCCAGCGGCTCTACGGGCAGGGCCCATGGCTACACCTTC. This encodes CASGSTGRAHGYTF.

This sequence joins TRBV7-2 and TRBJ2-7; 7 nucleotides agree with TRBD2. V was clipped by 6 bases and J by 0 bases; unmatched bases: 8. This CDR3 is built from 15 residues. Germline V CDR1 and CDR2: SGHTA, FQGNSA. The CDR3 sequence is CASSLWGGNSYEQYF. CDR3 sequence (DNA): TGTGCCAGCAGTCTCTGGGGAGGGAACTCCTACGAGCAGTACTTC.

The chain combines TRBV7-2 with TRBJ1-5, with 7 bases matching TRBD1. From germline, CDR1 is SGHTA and CDR2 FQGNSA. Unmatched junction bases numbered 6, after V lost 4 bases and J lost 6 bases. The CDR3 sequence is 14 residues long. In DNA form, the CDR3 reads TGTGCCAGCAGCTCCAGACAGGGCCGTCAGCCCCAGCATTTT. Its protein product is CASSSRQGRQPQHF.

CDR3 loop: CASSDGDYGYTF. The CDR3 DNA reads as TGTGCCAGCTCGGACGGAGACTATGGCTACACCTTC. This sequence joins TRBV7-3 and TRBJ1-2, with D unresolved. Germline V gene sequence: CDR1 SGHTA, CDR2 FQGTGA. V shed 8 bases and J shed 3 bases, with 10 bases lying between them. The CDR3 extends over 12 amino acids.

The rearrangement uses TRBV6-2 or TRBV6-3 and TRBJ2-2, with 7 bases matching TRBD1. The CDR3 spans 18 residues. The germline gives CDR1 MNHEY, CDR2 SVGEGT. V was clipped by 2 bases and J by 8 bases; unmatched bases: 17. The CDR3 sequence is CASSYPPPGTVGIGELFF. The CDR3 DNA sequence: TGTGCCAGCAGTTACCCTCCTCCCGGGACAGTAGGGATAGGGGAGCTGTTTTTT.

V gene TRBV5-6 combines with J gene TRBJ2-5; 7 bases match TRBD1. This CDR3 has 16 amino acids. Trimming cost V 2 bases and J 2 bases; bases outside gene matches: 9. Per germline, CDR1 SGHDT and CDR2 YYEEEE. The CDR3 DNA sequence: TGTGCCAGCAGCTTAACCGGGACAGTAAAGCAAGAGACCCAGTACTTC. As protein: CASSLTGTVKQETQYF.

The chain uses TRBV7-2 and TRBJ1-6; no firm D call. The CDR3 totals 14 residues. The V and J ends lost 0 bases and 10 bases respectively, with 10 bases between them. Looked up from germline, CDR1 is SGHTA and CDR2 is FQGNSA. The CDR3 coding sequence is TGTGCCAGCAGCTTAGCGGGGTTTGGGTCACCCCTCCACTTT. It translates to CASSLAGFGSPLHF.

The rearrangement links TRBV29-1 to TRBJ2-3, with TRBD2 matching over 15 bases. This CDR3 comprises 16 residues. Germline lookup yields CDR1 SQVTM and CDR2 ANQGSEA. The V segment lost 6 bases and the J segment 5 bases; nucleotides outside the gene matches: 9. This chain's CDR3 is CSVYPWTSGRGDTQYF. In nucleotides, the CDR3 is TGCAGCGTCTATCCCTGGACTAGCGGGAGGGGAGATACGCAGTATTTT.

The rearrangement uses TRBV5-8 and TRBJ2-7; TRBD1 might be the D (6 bases). V was pared by 0 bases and J by 6 bases, with 10 bases between. Germline loops: CDR1 SGHTS, CDR2 YDEGEE. This CDR3 has 13 residues. This CDR3 is CASSLVGGSEQYF. Here the CDR3 DNA reads TGTGCCAGCAGCTTGGTAGGGGGATCCGAGCAGTACTTC.

The gene calls are TRBV25-1 and TRBJ2-3; D unclear. CDR1 and CDR2 from the germline V gene are MGHDK and SYGVNS. CDR3 length: 11 amino acids. Deletions cut 2 bases from V and 9 bases from J, with 6 bases between. This chain's CDR3 is CASSERQTQYF. The CDR3 bases are TGTGCCAGCAGTGAACGGCAAACGCAGTATTTT.

This chain joins TRBV7-9 and TRBJ2-2; a possible D gene is TRBD1 (5 bases). Between the trimmed V and J ends, which lost 10 bases and 1 base, there was a span of 19 bases. This CDR3 is built from 16 residues. Germline loops: CDR1 SEHNR, CDR2 FQNEAQ (reference sequence). This CDR3 reads CATTGSSGLNTGELFF. Written as DNA, the CDR3 is TGTGCCACTACAGGTTCGTCTGGGCTGAACACCGGGGAGCTGTTTTTT.

V gene TRBV6-5 combines with J gene TRBJ1-1; D ambiguous. Looked up from germline, CDR1 is MNHEY and CDR2 is SVGAGI. Trimming stripped 5 bases from V and 5 bases from J, with 9 bases between. The CDR3 has 12 residues. The CDR3 sequence is CASSRRTTEAFF. Written as DNA, the CDR3 is TGTGCCAGCAGTCGGCGGACGACTGAAGCTTTCTTT.

The chain has TRBV11-1 and TRBJ2-7; 10 bases fit TRBD2. Germline V gene sequence: CDR1 SGHAT, CDR2 FQDESV (reference sequence). Trimming removed 5 bases from V and 0 bases from J; junction bases left unmatched: 4. The length of the CDR3 is 15 residues. CDR3 sequence reads: CASSKLAGTSYEQYF. CDR3 DNA sequence: TGTGCCAGCAGCAAACTAGCGGGAACCTCCTACGAGCAGTACTTC.

The chain carries TRBV6-5 and TRBJ1-5, with D hard to call. The V and J ends lost 0 bases and 0 bases respectively, with 6 bases between them. The CDR3 runs to 15 residues. Germline CDR1 MNHEY, CDR2 SVGAGI. The CDR3 region is CASSYSRNSNQPQHF. The CDR3 nucleotides are TGTGCCAGCAGTTACTCCCGGAATAGCAATCAGCCCCAGCATTTT.

The chain has TRBV30 and TRBJ2-1; 10 positions match TRBD2. The CDR3 covers 14 residues. From germline, CDR1 is GTSNPN and CDR2 SVGIG (reference sequence). V lost 5 bases to trimming and J lost 5 bases; unmatched junction nucleotides: 6. The CDR3 nucleotides are TGTGCCTGGTCCTTAGCGGGGGGAGACAATGAGCAGTTCTTC. Translated: CAWSLAGGDNEQFF.

This chain uses TRBV29-1 with TRBJ1-6, with a possible D match to TRBD1 (5 bases). V gave up 6 bases and J gave up 11 bases, with 17 bases separating them. The CDR3 consists of 13 residues. Germline CDR1 reads SQVTM; CDR2 reads ANQGSEA. In DNA, the CDR3 is TGCAGCGTCGCCGCGGTCATGGGGGCACCCCTCCACTTT. Amino acid sequence: CSVAAVMGAPLHF.

V and J are TRBV7-2 and TRBJ1-6; the D is unclear. The CDR3 length is 14 residues. The germline CDR1 and CDR2 sequences are SGHTA and FQGNSA. V shed 3 bases and J shed 7 bases, with 10 bases lying between them. The CDR3: CASSLRTANSPLHF. In nucleotides, the CDR3 is TGTGCCAGCAGCTTGCGGACCGCAAATTCACCCCTCCACTTT.

The chain is built from TRBV30 and TRBJ1-1; tentative D call: TRBD1 (5 bases). This CDR3 is 14 amino acids long. V shed 3 bases and J shed 3 bases, with 14 bases lying between them. The germline V gene encodes CDR1 GTSNPN and CDR2 SVGIG (reference sequence). DNA of the CDR3: TGTGCCTGGAGCTGGAGGGAGGGGTACACTGAAGCTTTCTTT. Its protein is CAWSWREGYTEAFF.

This clone is a singleton in its sample. The chain carries TRBV6-5 and TRBJ2-1; 10 bases match TRBD2. Germline V gene lookup returns CDR1 MNHEY and CDR2 SVGAGI. V dropped 6 bases and J dropped 6; count of bases not matched to a gene: 8. CDR3 length: 15 amino acids. The CDR3 DNA reads TGTGCCAGCAGCCTGACTAGCGGGCCCTCCAATGAGCAGTTCTTC. It is translated as CASSLTSGPSNEQFF.

The chain carries TRBV28 and TRBJ1-1; D perhaps matches TRBD1 (6 bases). V was clipped by 0 bases and J by 11 bases, with 13 bases between them. Germline assignment: CDR1 MDHEN and CDR2 SYDVKM. The CDR3 totals 13 residues. The CDR3 bases are TGTGCCAGCAGTTTATGGATCTCGAGGGGGGCTTTCTTT. It codes for CASSLWISRGAFF.

This clone appeared once. V gene TRBV2 combines with J gene TRBJ1-2, with TRBD1 as a possible D gene (5 bases). The CDR3 runs 15 residues. CDR1 and CDR2 (germline): SNHLY, FYNNEI. The V gene lost 2 bases and the J gene lost 8 bases, with 18 bases spanning the gap. DNA of the CDR3: TGTGCCAGCAGTGAATCGTCGCCAGGGTGGATGGGCTACACCTTC. It yields the protein CASSESSPGWMGYTF.

V usage is TRBV7-6 and J usage is TRBJ1-5; D is unclear. Germline values: CDR1 SGHVS, CDR2 FNYEAQ. The ends were cut back, 1 base at V and 0 bases at J, with 10 bases in the middle. The CDR3 length is 16 residues. The DNA for the CDR3 is TGTGCCAGCAGCTTAGTTCGCCACCTTAGCAATCAGCCCCAGCATTTT. Amino acid sequence: CASSLVRHLSNQPQHF.

The gene calls are TRBV5-1 and TRBJ1-2; D is possibly TRBD1 (5 bases). The CDR3 extends over 16 amino acids. Trimming took off 0 bases at V and 5 bases at J, with 17 bases between the two ends. Germline CDR1 is SGHRS and CDR2 is YFSETQ. The CDR3 DNA reads as TGCGCCAGCAGCTTGGGTTCAGGGAAGGGACGGTATGGCTACACCTTC. It translates to CASSLGSGKGRYGYTF.

The V and J genes are TRBV7-9 and TRBJ1-2; 7 bases align to TRBD1. In germline, CDR1 is SEHNR, CDR2 FQNEAQ (reference sequence). V lost 5 bases, J lost 2 bases, and 2 bases stayed unmatched. The CDR3 consists of 13 residues. In nucleotides, the CDR3 is TGTGCCAGCAGCCCGGGACAGAACTATGGCTACACCTTC. Translated: CASSPGQNYGYTF.